This T cell receptor beta chain was retrieved from a study of blood T cell repertoires in COVID-19. Study-wide background: Sources were T cells, B-cell-depleted T cells, or PBMCs; the material itself was cDNA or gDNA.

Authors' analysis steps: Amplification of reference gene primers provided the estimated nucleated cell counts. Data came from immunoSEQ multiplex PCR; TCRdb stores just in-frame clones and leaves some out. For V, J and clone size, that table is used; D and trimming come from the DNA. The sample contains approximately 250,000 clones, roughly 87% of which appear only once. Germline CDR1 is MDHEN and CDR2 is SYDVKM. The CDR3 runs 13 residues. Trimming removed 4 bases from V and 4 bases from J, with 10 bases in between. Clinical history reported by participants formed the basis on which cohorts were assigned. The study counted Cohort 3 donors as recovered given two negative PCRs, clearance, or symptom resolution.

This receptor was identified in a woman aged 25 to 39 who had recovered from COVID-19. This chain connects TRBV28 to TRBJ1-2; D remains ambiguous. Sequenced sample: PBMCs or T cells enriched from blood (not recorded which). CDR3 DNA sequence: TGTGCCAGCAGTTCGACAACCACCTATGGCTACACCTTC. Its protein is CASSSTTTYGYTF.